Shown below are 24 T cell receptor beta chains from a single sample sequenced in a study of blood T cell repertoires in COVID-19. Some clones are missing from TCRdb's copy, which holds only in-frame ones; the method was immunoSEQ multiplex PCR. The repertoire includes about 350,000 clones, approximately 86% of them detected once, and roughly 7.2% sits in the top ten. Sequencing was performed on peripheral blood. These receptors were taken from an older woman with COVID-19, enrolled during active disease.

This clone was recorded only once. The gene calls are TRBV11-3 and TRBJ1-4; TRBD1 is a possible D gene (5 bases). The CDR3 is made up of 13 amino acids. Between the trimmed V and J ends, which lost 4 bases and 7 bases, there was a span of 10 bases. CDR1 is SGHNT and CDR2 is YENEEA in the germline V gene. CDR3 sequence reads: CASSSDTSEKLFF. CDR3 in DNA: TGTGCCAGCAGCTCGGACACGTCTGAAAAACTGTTTTTT.

V and J are TRBV29-1 and TRBJ2-7, with D possibly TRBD2 on 6 matching bases. There are 12 residues in the CDR3. Germline V gene lookup returns CDR1 SQVTM and CDR2 ANQGSEA. V lost 6 bases to trimming and J lost 6 bases, with 15 bases between them. CDR3 nucleotide sequence: TGCAGCGTCCCCGGGGGAGTAGGCGAGCAGTACTTC. Translated: CSVPGGVGEQYF.

The chain couples TRBV18 to TRBJ2-1, with a tentative D call TRBD2 (6 bases). Per germline, CDR1 KGHSH and CDR2 LQKENI. Trimming took 2 bases from V and 3 from J, leaving 14 bases between them. The CDR3 loop spans 16 amino acids. The CDR3 loop reads CASSPGGTGSYNEQFF. The CDR3 nucleotides read TGTGCCAGCTCACCAGGAGGGACTGGCAGCTACAATGAGCAGTTCTTC.

This chain connects TRBV27 to TRBJ2-1; D is possibly TRBD1 (6 bases). The V end was cut by 5 bases, the J end by 2 bases, with 7 bases between. This CDR3 spans 13 amino acids. Germline V lookup: CDR1 MNHEY, CDR2 SMNVEV (reference sequence). In nucleotides, the CDR3 is TGTGCCAGCAGTCGGACAGCCTACAATGAGCAGTTCTTC. It specifies CASSRTAYNEQFF.

This chain joins TRBV14 and TRBJ1-6; no clear D. The CDR3 loop spans 18 amino acids. Germline V gene sequence: CDR1 SGHDN, CDR2 FVKESK. The V end lost 0 bases, the J end lost 1 base, and 13 bases lay between the germline ends. The CDR3 here is CASSQDGQRGSYNSPLHF. The CDR3 bases are TGTGCCAGCAGCCAAGATGGCCAGAGAGGGTCCTATAATTCACCCCTCCACTTT. Drawing the rest from reference TRBV14 and TRBJ1-6, the complete variable domain is EAGVTQFPSHSVIEKGQTVTLRCDPISGHDNLYWYRRVMGKEIKFLLHFVKESKQDESGMPNNRFLAERTGGTYSTLKVQPAELEDSGVYFCASSQDGQRGSYNSPLHFGNGTRLTVT.

This clone was recorded only once. The chain combines TRBV7-9 with TRBJ2-7; D remains unclear. Per germline, CDR1 SEHNR and CDR2 FQNEAQ (reference sequence). V was shortened by 4 bases and J by 7 bases, with 11 bases between the two germline ends. This CDR3 is 12 amino acids long. The CDR3 loop reads CASSSPSLEQYF. The CDR3 DNA follows: TGTGCCAGCAGCTCTCCCTCGCTAGAGCAGTACTTC.

This chain uses TRBV18 with TRBJ1-2; TRBD1 agrees at 8 bases. This CDR3 spans 15 amino acids. Per germline, CDR1 KGHSH and CDR2 LQKENI. Trimming removed 4 bases from V and 2 bases from J; junction bases left unmatched: 6. The chain's CDR3 is CASSLLQGENYGYTF. In nucleotides, the CDR3 is TGTGCCAGCTCACTGCTACAGGGGGAGAACTATGGCTACACCTTC.

This clone came up once. The chain combines TRBV3-1 (or the pseudogene TRBV3-2) with TRBJ1-6; D is perhaps TRBD1 (5 bases). V was clipped by 0 bases and J by 10 bases, with 19 bases between them. CDR3 length: 17 amino acids. Germline V lookup: CDR1 LGHDT, CDR2 YNNKEL (reference sequence). The DNA for the CDR3 is TGTGCCAGCAGCCAAGAAGCGGGGCGTAATCGGCAATCACCCCTCCACTTT. Translating it yields CASSQEAGRNRQSPLHF.

This rearrangement joins TRBV9 to TRBJ1-1; maybe TRBD1 (6 bases). The CDR3 has 14 amino acids. Germline V gene data show CDR1 as SGDLS and CDR2 as YYNGEE. The V end was cut by 3 bases, the J end by 0 bases, with 9 bases between. The CDR3 coding sequence is TGTGCCAGCAGCGCGGGACACCTGAACACTGAAGCTTTCTTT. It codes for CASSAGHLNTEAFF.

V is TRBV9 and J is TRBJ2-1; 9 bases are a match to TRBD2. The CDR3 sequence is 15 residues long. The germline V gene has CDR1 SGDLS and CDR2 YYNGEE. With V trimmed by 0 bases and J by 9 bases, 7 bases remained unmatched. The CDR3: CASSVDGGGAVEQFF. The CDR3, as DNA: TGTGCCAGCAGCGTAGATGGCGGGGGGGCCGTTGAGCAGTTCTTC. Looking up the rest from reference TRBV9 and TRBJ2-1 gives the full variable domain: DSGVTQTPKHLITATGQRVTLRCSPRSGDLSVYWYQQSLDQGLQFLIQYYNGEERAKGNILERFSAQQFPDLHSELNLSSLELGDSALYFCASSVDGGGAVEQFFGPGTRLTVL.

With regard to this clone: The same CDR3 can be traced to other DNA sequences in this sample. The chain combines TRBV5-6 with TRBJ2-3, with 8 bases lining up with TRBD2. Trimming removed 4 bases from V and 6 bases from J; junction bases left unmatched: 1. Germline CDR1 reads SGHDT; CDR2 reads YYEEEE. The CDR3 length is 12 residues. Here the CDR3 reads CASSPGGDTQYF. CDR3 in DNA: TGTGCCAGCAGCCCGGGAGGGGATACGCAGTATTTT. Full variable domain (rest looked up from reference TRBV5-6 and TRBJ2-3): DAGVTQSPTHLIKTRGQQVTLRCSPKSGHDTVSWYQQALGQGPQFIFQYYEEEERQRGNFPDRFSGHQFPNYSSELNVNALLLGDSALYLCASSPGGDTQYFGPGTRLTVL.

This clone was detected only once. This sequence joins TRBV11-2 and TRBJ2-1, with D maybe TRBD1 (6 bases). Germline V lookup: CDR1 SGHAT, CDR2 FQNNGV. The V end lost 5 bases, the J end lost 8 bases, and 13 bases lay between the germline ends. CDR3 length equals 13 residues. Written as DNA, the CDR3 is TGTGCCAGCAGCCTGGACAGATCCGATGAGCAGTTCTTC. It codes for CASSLDRSDEQFF.

The rearrangement uses TRBV27 and TRBJ2-2; TRBD2 agrees at 9 bases. V lost 3 bases, J lost 5 bases, and 4 bases stayed unmatched. This CDR3 contains 15 residues. Germline-derived CDR1 and CDR2 are MNHEY and SMNVEV (reference sequence). CDR3 protein: CASSFRAGGTGELFF. As DNA, the CDR3 is TGTGCCAGCAGTTTCCGAGCGGGGGGTACCGGGGAGCTGTTTTTT.

The chain is built from TRBV18 and TRBJ2-3; TRBD1 matches 8 bases. This CDR3 has 16 residues. The V gene end was trimmed by 6 bases and the J gene end by 5 bases; junction bases not matched to a gene: 13. Germline V gene data show CDR1 as KGHSH and CDR2 as LQKENI. CDR3 DNA sequence: TGTGCCAGCTCTCTCGGGACAGGCCGCGCGAGAGATACGCAGTATTTT. Its protein is CASSLGTGRARDTQYF.

The V and J genes are TRBV19 and TRBJ1-3; 7 bases align to TRBD1. In germline, CDR1 is LNHDA, CDR2 SQIVND (reference sequence). Unmatched junction bases numbered 4, after V lost 5 bases and J lost 0 bases. The CDR3 extends over 15 amino acids. The CDR3 DNA follows: TGTGCCAGTAGTTGGACAGGCCCCTCTGGAAACACCATATATTTT. Amino acids: CASSWTGPSGNTIYF.

CDR3 in DNA: TGTGCCAGCAGCGTAGTGGTGGGGGGGCTAAGCACAGATACGCAGTATTTT. It yields the protein CASSVVVGGLSTDTQYF. This chain joins TRBV9 and TRBJ2-3; D may be TRBD2 (7 bases). CDR3 length equals 17 residues. Germline V gene data show CDR1 as SGDLS and CDR2 as YYNGEE. V dropped 0 bases and J dropped 0 bases, with 14 bases sitting between them.

The chain combines TRBV3-1 (or the pseudogene TRBV3-2) with TRBJ2-1; 12 nucleotides align to TRBD2. Looked up from germline, CDR1 is LGHDT and CDR2 is YNNKEL (reference sequence). The CDR3 is made up of 18 amino acids. The ends lost 3 bases at V and 4 bases at J; junction bases unmatched: 10. In nucleotides, the CDR3 is TGTGCCAGCAGCCACACCTCTCCTAGCGGGGGGGCTTACAATGAGCAGTTCTTC. Protein sequence: CASSHTSPSGGAYNEQFF.

This chain connects TRBV6-5 to TRBJ2-3; 8 positions match TRBD1. This CDR3 is built from 12 residues. Germline V gene lookup returns CDR1 MNHEY and CDR2 SVGAGI. V lost 7 bases to trimming and J lost 10 bases; unmatched junction nucleotides: 7. The chain's CDR3 is CASTDRVGAQYF. Here the CDR3 DNA reads TGTGCCAGCACGGACAGGGTAGGGGCGCAGTATTTT.

The chain joins TRBV11-2 to TRBJ2-6, with D hard to call. This CDR3 is built from 16 residues. The V gene's germline CDR1 is SGHAT and CDR2 FQNNGV. Between the trimmed V and J ends, which lost 1 base and 0 bases, there was a span of 7 bases. The CDR3 DNA sequence: TGTGCCAGCAGCTTAGGCAGAACCTCTGGGGCCAACGTCCTGACTTTC. Protein sequence: CASSLGRTSGANVLTF.

J is TRBJ2-3 and V is TRBV4-3; 8 nucleotides align to TRBD1. CDR3 length: 15 residues. Germline CDR1 reads LGHNA; CDR2 reads YSLEER. Germline trimming cut 3 bases from V and 0 bases from J; bases unmatched to any gene: 2. CDR3 in DNA: TGCGCCAGCAGCCACGGACAGGGCAGCACAGATACGCAGTATTTT. It codes for CASSHGQGSTDTQYF.

The chain uses TRBV19 and TRBJ2-3; 11 bases agree with TRBD2. The CDR3 extends over 18 amino acids. Trimming took 2 bases from V and 5 from J; bases not matched to a gene: 12. Germline CDR1 reads LNHDA; CDR2 reads SQIVND (reference sequence). CDR3 nucleotide sequence: TGTGCCAGTAGTATAACTAGCGGGGGACCTAAGGTGGGAGATACGCAGTATTTT. It yields the protein CASSITSGGPKVGDTQYF.

The genes are TRBV7-9 and TRBJ2-2; 7 bases line up with TRBD1. This CDR3 is 16 amino acids long. V was clipped by 7 bases and J by 2 bases; unmatched bases: 10. The germline V gene encodes CDR1 SEHNR and CDR2 FQNEAQ (reference sequence). CDR3 in amino acids: CASNTKQGINTGELFF. The CDR3 bases are TGTGCCAGCAACACAAAACAGGGGATTAACACCGGGGAGCTGTTTTTT.

CDR3 sequence (DNA): TGTGCCTGGAGTGTACCTAGCGGGGAGCGGGAGACCCAGTACTTC. Protein product: CAWSVPSGERETQYF. J is TRBJ2-5 and V is TRBV30, with 9 bases identical to TRBD2. The germline CDR1 and CDR2 sequences are GTSNPN and SVGIG (reference sequence). V lost 0 bases and J lost 5; bases outside the gene matches: 7. The CDR3 extends over 15 amino acids.

The chain links TRBV7-6 to TRBJ2-7; 12 bases agree with TRBD1. After removal of 11 bases from V and 4 bases from J, the junction contained 9 bases not matched to a gene. CDR1 SGHVS and CDR2 FNYEAQ come from the germline V gene. The CDR3 is 14 residues long. The CDR3: CAVLSGQGAYEQYF. The CDR3 bases are TGTGCCGTCTTATCGGGACAGGGGGCTTACGAGCAGTACTTC.